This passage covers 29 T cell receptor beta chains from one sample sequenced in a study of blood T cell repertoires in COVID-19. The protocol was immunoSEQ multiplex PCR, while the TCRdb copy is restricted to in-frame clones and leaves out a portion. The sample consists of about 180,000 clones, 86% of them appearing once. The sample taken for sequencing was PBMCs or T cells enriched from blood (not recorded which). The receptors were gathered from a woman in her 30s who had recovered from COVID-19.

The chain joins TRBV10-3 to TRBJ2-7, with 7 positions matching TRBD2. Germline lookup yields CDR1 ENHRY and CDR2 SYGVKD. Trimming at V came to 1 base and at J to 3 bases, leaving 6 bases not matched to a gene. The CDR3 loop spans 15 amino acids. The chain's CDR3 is CAISEWASGGYEQYF. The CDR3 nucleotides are TGTGCCATCAGTGAGTGGGCTAGCGGAGGCTACGAGCAGTACTTC.

CDR3 nucleotide sequence: TGCGCCAGCGGCGGGGGGCGACTGGGTGGCTACACCTTC. Translated, it gives CASGGGRLGGYTF. The chain links TRBV4-1 to TRBJ1-2; a weak D match, TRBD1 (6 bases). Trimming cost V 8 bases and J 7 bases, with 17 bases left between them. CDR1 and CDR2 from the germline V gene are MGHRA and YSYEKL. The length of the CDR3 is 13 residues.

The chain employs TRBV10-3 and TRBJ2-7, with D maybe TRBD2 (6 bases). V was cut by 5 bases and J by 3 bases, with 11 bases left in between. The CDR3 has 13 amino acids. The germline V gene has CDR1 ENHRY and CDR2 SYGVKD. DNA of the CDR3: TGTGCCATCAGTTTAGCGGTCCTCTACGAGCAGTACTTC. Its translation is CAISLAVLYEQYF.

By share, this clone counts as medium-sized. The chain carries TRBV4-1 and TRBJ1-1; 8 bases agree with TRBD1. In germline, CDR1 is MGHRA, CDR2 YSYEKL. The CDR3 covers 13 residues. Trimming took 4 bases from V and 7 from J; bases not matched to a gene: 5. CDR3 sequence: CASSRTTGDEAFF. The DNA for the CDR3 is TGCGCCAGCAGCCGCACGACAGGGGATGAAGCTTTCTTT.

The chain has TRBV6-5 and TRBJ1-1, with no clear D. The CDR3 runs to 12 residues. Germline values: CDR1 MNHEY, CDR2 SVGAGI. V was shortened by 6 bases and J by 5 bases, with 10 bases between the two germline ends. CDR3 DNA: TGTGCCAGCAGCACTCACCGGACTGAAGCTTTCTTT. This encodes CASSTHRTEAFF.

CDR3 amino acids: CASSQRGGGAYGYTF. DNA of the CDR3: TGTGCCAGCAGCCAAAGGGGAGGGGGGGCTTATGGCTACACCTTC. This rearrangement joins TRBV3-1 (or the pseudogene TRBV3-2) to TRBJ1-2, with D maybe TRBD1 (6 bases). The length of the CDR3 is 15 residues. Germline V gives CDR1 LGHDT, CDR2 YNNKEL (reference sequence). The V gene lost 2 bases and the J gene lost 5 bases, with 15 bases spanning the gap.

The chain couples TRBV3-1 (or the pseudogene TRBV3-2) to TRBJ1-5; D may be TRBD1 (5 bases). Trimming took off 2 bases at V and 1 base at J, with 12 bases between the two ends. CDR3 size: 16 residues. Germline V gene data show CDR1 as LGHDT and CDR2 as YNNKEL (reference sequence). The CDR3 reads CASSQSPRVSNQPQHF. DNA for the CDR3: TGTGCCAGCAGCCAATCCCCCAGGGTGAGCAATCAGCCCCAGCATTTT.

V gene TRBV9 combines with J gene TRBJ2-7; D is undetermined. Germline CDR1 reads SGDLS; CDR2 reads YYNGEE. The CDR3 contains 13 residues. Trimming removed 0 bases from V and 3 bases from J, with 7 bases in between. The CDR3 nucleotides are TGTGCCAGCAGCGTAGATGGCAGCTACGAGCAGTACTTC. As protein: CASSVDGSYEQYF.

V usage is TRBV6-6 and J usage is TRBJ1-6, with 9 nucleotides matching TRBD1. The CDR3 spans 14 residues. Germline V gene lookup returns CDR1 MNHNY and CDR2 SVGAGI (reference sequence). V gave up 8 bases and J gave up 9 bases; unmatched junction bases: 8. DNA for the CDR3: TGTGCCAGCCGTCGGGACAGGGATGGTTCACCCCTCCACTTT. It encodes CASRRDRDGSPLHF.

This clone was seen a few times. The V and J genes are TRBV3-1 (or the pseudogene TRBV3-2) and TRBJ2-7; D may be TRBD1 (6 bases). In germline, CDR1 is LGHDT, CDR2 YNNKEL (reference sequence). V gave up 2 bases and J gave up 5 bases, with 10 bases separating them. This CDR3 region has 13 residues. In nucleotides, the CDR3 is TGTGCCAGCAGCCAATCTTGGGGGCACGAGCAGTACTTC. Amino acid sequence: CASSQSWGHEQYF.

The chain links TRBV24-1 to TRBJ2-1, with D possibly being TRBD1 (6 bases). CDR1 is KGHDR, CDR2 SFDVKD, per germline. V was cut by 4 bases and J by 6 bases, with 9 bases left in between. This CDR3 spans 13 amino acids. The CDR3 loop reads CATSEGDINEQFF. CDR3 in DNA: TGTGCCACCAGTGAGGGGGACATCAATGAGCAGTTCTTC.

The CDR3 region has the DNA TGTGCTAGTGGTCCGCGACAGGGGCGCATCAATCAGCCCCAGCATTTT. This gives the protein CASGPRQGRINQPQHF. The chain has TRBV12-5 and TRBJ1-5, with 8 bases lining up with TRBD1. The V and J ends lost 5 bases and 3 bases, in that order; junction bases with no gene match: 9. The CDR3 length is 16 residues. The germline V gene encodes CDR1 LGHNT and CDR2 FRNRAP.

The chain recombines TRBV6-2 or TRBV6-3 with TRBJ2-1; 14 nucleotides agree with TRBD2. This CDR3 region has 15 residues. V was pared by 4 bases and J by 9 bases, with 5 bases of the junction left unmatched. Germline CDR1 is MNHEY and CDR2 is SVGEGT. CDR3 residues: CASSSPGTSGGEQFF. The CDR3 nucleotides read TGTGCCAGCAGTTCCCCCGGGACTAGCGGGGGTGAGCAGTTCTTC.

The CDR3 coding sequence is TGTGCCAGCAGTTACTCGGGTAGCGGCGCCTACGAGCAGTACTTC. This encodes CASSYSGSGAYEQYF. The V call is TRBV6-5, the J call TRBJ2-7, with D perhaps TRBD2 (6 bases). Trimming took off 0 bases at V and 2 bases at J, with 11 bases between the two ends. Germline CDR1 MNHEY, CDR2 SVGAGI. The CDR3 spans 15 residues.

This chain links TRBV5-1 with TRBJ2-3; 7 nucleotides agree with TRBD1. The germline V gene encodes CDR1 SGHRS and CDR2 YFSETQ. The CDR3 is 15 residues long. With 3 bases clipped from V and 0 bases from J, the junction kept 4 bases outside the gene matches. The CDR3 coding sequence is TGCGCCAGCAGCTCGGGACAGTCTAGCACAGATACGCAGTATTTT. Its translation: CASSSGQSSTDTQYF.

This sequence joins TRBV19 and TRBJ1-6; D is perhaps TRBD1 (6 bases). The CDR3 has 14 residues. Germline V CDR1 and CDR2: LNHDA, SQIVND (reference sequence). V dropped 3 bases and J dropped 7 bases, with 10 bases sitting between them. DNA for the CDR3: TGTGCCAGTAGTATTCAGGGGCAAAATTCACCCCTCCACTTT. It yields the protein CASSIQGQNSPLHF.

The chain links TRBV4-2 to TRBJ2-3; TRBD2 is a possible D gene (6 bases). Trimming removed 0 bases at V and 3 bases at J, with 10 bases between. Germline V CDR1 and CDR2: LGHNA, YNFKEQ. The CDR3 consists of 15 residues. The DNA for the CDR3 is TGTGCCAGCAGCCAAGAAGCTAGCGAAACAGATACGCAGTATTTT. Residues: CASSQEASETDTQYF.

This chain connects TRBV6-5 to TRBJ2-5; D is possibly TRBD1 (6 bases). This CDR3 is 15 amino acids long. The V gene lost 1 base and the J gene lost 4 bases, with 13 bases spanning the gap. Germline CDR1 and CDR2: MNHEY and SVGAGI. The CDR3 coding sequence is TGTGCCAGCAGTTACTTGCAGGGGTCTGGAGAGACCCAGTACTTC. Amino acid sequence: CASSYLQGSGETQYF.

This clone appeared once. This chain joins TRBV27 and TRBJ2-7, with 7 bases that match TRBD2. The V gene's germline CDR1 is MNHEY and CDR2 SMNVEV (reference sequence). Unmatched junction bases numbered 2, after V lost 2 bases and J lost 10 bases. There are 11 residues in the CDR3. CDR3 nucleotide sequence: TGTGCCAGCAGTTTAGGGACTATTCAGTACTTC. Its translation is CASSLGTIQYF.

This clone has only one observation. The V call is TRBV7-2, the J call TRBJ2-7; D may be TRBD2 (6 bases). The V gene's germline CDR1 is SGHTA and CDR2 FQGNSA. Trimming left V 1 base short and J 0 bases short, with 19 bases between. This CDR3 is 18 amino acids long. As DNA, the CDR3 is TGTGCCAGCAGCTTAGAACGGTCACGGGAGCCCTTCTCCTACGAGCAGTACTTC. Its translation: CASSLERSREPFSYEQYF.

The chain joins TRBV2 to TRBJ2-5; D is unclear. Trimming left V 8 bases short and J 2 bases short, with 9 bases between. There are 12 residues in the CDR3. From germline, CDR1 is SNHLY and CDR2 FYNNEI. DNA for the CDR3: TGTGCCAGCTACGGGTCACAAGAGACCCAGTACTTC. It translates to CASYGSQETQYF.

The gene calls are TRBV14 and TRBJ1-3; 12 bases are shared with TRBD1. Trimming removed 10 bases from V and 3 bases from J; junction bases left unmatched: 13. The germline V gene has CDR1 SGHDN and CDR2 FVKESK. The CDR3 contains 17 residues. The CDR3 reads CAIFGGDRGRLGNTIYF. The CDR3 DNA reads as TGTGCCATTTTTGGAGGGGACAGGGGGCGTCTTGGAAACACCATATATTTT.

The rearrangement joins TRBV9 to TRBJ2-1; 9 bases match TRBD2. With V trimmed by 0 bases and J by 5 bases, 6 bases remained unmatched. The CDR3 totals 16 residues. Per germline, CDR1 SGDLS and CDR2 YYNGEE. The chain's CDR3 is CASSVASGNGNNEQFF. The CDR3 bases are TGTGCCAGCAGCGTAGCTAGCGGGAATGGAAACAATGAGCAGTTCTTC.

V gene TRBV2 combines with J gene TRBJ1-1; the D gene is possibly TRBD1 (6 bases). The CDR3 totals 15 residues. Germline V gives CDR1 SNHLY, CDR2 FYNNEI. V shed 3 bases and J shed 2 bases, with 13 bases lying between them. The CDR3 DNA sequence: TGTGCCAGCAGTGACACGGGACATATAAACACTGAAGCTTTCTTT. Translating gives CASSDTGHINTEAFF.

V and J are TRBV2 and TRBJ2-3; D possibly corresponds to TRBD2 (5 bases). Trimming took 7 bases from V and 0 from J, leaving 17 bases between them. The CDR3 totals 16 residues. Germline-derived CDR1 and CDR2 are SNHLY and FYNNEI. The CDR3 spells CASNLNEGPSTDTQYF. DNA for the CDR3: TGTGCCAGCAATCTAAATGAGGGCCCTAGCACAGATACGCAGTATTTT. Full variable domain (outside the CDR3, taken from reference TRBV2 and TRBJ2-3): EPEVTQTPSHQVTQMGQEVILRCVPISNHLYFYWYRQILGQKVEFLVSFYNNEISEKSEIFDDQFSVERPDGSNFTLKIRSTKLEDSAMYFCASNLNEGPSTDTQYFGPGTRLTVL.

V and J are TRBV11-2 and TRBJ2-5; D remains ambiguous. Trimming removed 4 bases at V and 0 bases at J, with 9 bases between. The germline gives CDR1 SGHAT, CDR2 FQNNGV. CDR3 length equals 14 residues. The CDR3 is CASSSRRYQETQYF. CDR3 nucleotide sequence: TGTGCCAGCAGCTCTAGACGGTACCAAGAGACCCAGTACTTC.

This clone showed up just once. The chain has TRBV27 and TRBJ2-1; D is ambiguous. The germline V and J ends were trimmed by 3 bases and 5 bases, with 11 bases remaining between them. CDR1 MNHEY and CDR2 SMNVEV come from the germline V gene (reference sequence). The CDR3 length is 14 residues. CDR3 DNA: TGTGCCAGCAGTTTCTCGAGAACAGACAATGAGCAGTTCTTC. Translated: CASSFSRTDNEQFF.

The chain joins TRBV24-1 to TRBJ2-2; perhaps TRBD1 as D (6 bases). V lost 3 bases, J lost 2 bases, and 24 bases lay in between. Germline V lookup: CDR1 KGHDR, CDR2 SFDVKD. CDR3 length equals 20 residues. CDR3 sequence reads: CATSDGITGHAPLNTGELFF. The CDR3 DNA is TGTGCCACCAGTGATGGAATCACGGGACATGCGCCACTTAACACCGGGGAGCTGTTTTTT.

The CDR3 nucleotides are TGTGCCAGCAGCTTAGGGACAGGGACGATCTACTATGGCTACACCTTC. Its translation: CASSLGTGTIYYGYTF. The chain uses TRBV7-2 and TRBJ1-2; 8 nucleotides line up with TRBD1. The CDR3 is made up of 16 amino acids. Germline V gene data show CDR1 as SGHTA and CDR2 as FQGNSA. Trimming at V came to 1 base and at J to 3 bases, leaving 7 bases not matched to a gene.